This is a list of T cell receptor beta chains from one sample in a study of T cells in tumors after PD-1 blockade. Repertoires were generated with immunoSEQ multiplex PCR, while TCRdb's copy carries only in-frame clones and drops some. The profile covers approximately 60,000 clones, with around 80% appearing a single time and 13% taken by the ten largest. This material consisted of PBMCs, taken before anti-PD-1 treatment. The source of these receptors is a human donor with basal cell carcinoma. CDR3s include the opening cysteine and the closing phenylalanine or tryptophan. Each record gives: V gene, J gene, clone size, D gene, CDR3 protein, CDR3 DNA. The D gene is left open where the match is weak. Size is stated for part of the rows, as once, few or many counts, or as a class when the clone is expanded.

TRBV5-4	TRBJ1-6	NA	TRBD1	CASSFMTGGGSPLHF	TGTGCCAGCAGCTTTATGACAGGGGGGGGGTCACCCCTCCACTTT
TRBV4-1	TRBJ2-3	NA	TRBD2	CASSQQTSGVPSTDTQYF	TGCGCCAGCAGCCAACAGACTAGCGGGGTTCCTAGCACAGATACGCAGTATTTT
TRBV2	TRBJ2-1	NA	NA	CASSERGGVAEQFF	TGTGCCAGCAGTGAACGGGGCGGGGTGGCAGAGCAGTTCTTC
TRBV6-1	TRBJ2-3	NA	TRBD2	CASSAGLAGSTDTQYF	TGTGCCAGCAGTGCAGGACTAGCGGGGAGCACAGATACGCAGTATTTT
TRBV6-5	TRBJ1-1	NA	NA	CASTDTMNTEAFF	TGTGCCAGCACGGACACGATGAACACTGAAGCTTTCTTT
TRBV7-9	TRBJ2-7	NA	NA	CASSYVGVSYEQYF	TGTGCCAGCAGCTATGTAGGGGTTTCCTACGAGCAGTACTTC
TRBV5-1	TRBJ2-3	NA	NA	CASSLWGPSTDTQYF	TGCGCCAGCAGCTTGTGGGGCCCCAGCACAGATACGCAGTATTTT
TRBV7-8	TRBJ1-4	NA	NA	CASSLGGTNEKLFF	TGTGCCAGCAGCTTAGGGGGGACAAATGAAAAACTGTTTTTT
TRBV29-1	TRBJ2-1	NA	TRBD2	CSGTSGHNEQFF	TGCAGCGGGACTAGCGGCCACAATGAGCAGTTCTTC
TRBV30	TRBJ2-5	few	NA	CAWSVQTLETQYF	TGTGCCTGGAGTGTACAGACTTTAGAGACCCAGTACTTC
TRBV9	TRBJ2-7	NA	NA	CASSVGGRNGRDEQYF	TGTGCCAGCAGCGTAGGGGGGAGAAACGGACGGGACGAGCAGTACTTC
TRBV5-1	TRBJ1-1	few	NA	CASSLGGFYTEAFF	TGCGCCAGCAGCTTGGGAGGGTTTTACACTGAAGCTTTCTTT
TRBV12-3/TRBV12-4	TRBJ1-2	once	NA	CASSWARDRGYTF	TGTGCCAGCAGTTGGGCCAGGGATCGTGGCTACACCTTC
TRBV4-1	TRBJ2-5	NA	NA	CASSDWGRAQETQYF	TGCGCCAGCAGCGACTGGGGCAGGGCACAAGAGACCCAGTACTTC
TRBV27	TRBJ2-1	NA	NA	CASSWIPPDRPLTSNEQFF	TGTGCCAGCAGTTGGATCCCTCCAGACAGGCCACTAACAAGCAATGAGCAGTTCTTC
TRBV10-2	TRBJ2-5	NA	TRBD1	CASSVGGQGEETQYF	TGCGCCAGCAGTGTAGGAGGACAGGGGGAAGAGACCCAGTACTTC
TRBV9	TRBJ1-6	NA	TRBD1	CASSPRQGAGSNSPLHF	TGTGCCAGCAGCCCTAGACAGGGGGCCGGGTCGAATTCACCCCTCCACTTT
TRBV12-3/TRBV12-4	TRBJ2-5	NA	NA	CASSILGETQYF	TGTGCCAGCAGTATCCTCGGGGAGACCCAGTACTTC